The clone carrying this T cell receptor (beta chain) showed up just a few times. Its antigen is currently unknown. Germline CDR1 and CDR2: SGDLS and YYNGEE. Trimming pared 7 bases from V and 8 bases from J, leaving 4 bases between. The CDR3 sequence is 9 residues long. The sample is drawn from a study of OX40 agonist ivuxolimab in advanced cancers. Study-level information: Treatment received earlier with anti-PD-1, anti-PD-L1 or anti-CTLA-4 agents was allowed, and around 40% had some.

Study-wide results and limits: Expanded clones belonging to CD8+ T cells outnumbered, on average, those of CD4+. Low normalized clonal expansion also occurred in some nonresponding patients. Partial responders at 0.1-3.0 mg/kg had among the lowest clonal expansion.

TCRdb's table, derived via immunoSEQ multiplex PCR, lists solely in-frame clones and lacks some. The sample shows 60,000 to 70,000 clones, roughly nine tenths of them seen only once. This TCR was recovered from an adult with an advanced solid tumor such as melanoma, head and neck, liver or kidney cancer. Sequencing was performed on CD4+ or CD8+ T cells sorted from blood, taken in a trial of the OX40 agonist ivuxolimab. The V gene is TRBV9, the J gene TRBJ1-5; D is uncertain. In DNA, the CDR3 is TGTGCCAGCGGGGAGCCCCAGCATTTT. Protein: CASGEPQHF.